This TCR beta chain came from a study of patients and donors after allogeneic stem cell transplantation. CDR1 MNHGY and CDR2 SVAAGI come from the germline V gene. CDR3 length equals 12 residues. V was cut by 6 bases and J by 13 bases, with 18 bases left in between. TCRdb processed the RT-PCR reads anew with MiXCR; each CDR3 protein has one entry. The table includes about a million distinct CDR3 sequences, under 20% detected once. This chain connects TRBV6-9 to TRBJ2-5; possible D gene TRBD1, 6 bases. The sample taken for sequencing was blood, either unsorted or a sorted T cell fraction (not recorded which). This receptor was obtained from a human donor who was either an allogeneic HSCT recipient or a stem cell or donor lymphocyte infusion donor (not recorded which). It is not recorded whose cells these are; they may come from a transplant donor. CDR3 coding DNA: TGTGCCAGCAGGCTCCTAAAGGGGGTGGGGTACTTC. Translation: CASRLLKGVGYF.